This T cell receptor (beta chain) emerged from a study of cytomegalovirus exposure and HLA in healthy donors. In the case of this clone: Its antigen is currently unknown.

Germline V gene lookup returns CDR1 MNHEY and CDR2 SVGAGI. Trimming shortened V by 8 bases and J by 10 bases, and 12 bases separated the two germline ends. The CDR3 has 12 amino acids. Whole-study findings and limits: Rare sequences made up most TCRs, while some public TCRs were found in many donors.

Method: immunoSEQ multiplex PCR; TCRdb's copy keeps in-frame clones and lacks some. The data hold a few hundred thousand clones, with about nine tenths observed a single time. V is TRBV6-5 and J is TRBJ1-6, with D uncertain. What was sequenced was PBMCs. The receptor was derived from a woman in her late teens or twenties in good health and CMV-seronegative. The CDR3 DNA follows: TGTGCCAGCGGCTGGAGCGGGTCACCCCTCCACTTT. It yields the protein CASGWSGSPLHF.